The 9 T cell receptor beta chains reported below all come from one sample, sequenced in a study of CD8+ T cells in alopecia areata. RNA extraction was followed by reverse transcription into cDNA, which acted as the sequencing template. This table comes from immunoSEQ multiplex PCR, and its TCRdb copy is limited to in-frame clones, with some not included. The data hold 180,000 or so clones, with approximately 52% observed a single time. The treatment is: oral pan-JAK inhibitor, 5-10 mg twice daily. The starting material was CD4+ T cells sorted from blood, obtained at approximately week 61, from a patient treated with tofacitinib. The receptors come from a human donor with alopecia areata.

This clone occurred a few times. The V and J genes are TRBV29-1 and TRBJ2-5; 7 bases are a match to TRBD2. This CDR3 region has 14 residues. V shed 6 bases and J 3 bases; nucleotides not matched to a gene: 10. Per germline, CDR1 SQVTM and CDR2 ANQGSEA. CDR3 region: CSVRRGDPKETQYF. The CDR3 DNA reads TGCAGCGTACGCCGGGGGGATCCTAAAGAGACCCAGTACTTC.

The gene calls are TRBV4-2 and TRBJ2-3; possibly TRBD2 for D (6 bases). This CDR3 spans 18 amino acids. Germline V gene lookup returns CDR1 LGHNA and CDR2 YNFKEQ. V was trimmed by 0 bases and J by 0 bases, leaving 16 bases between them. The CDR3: CASSQDPYVGTSTDTQYF. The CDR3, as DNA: TGTGCCAGCAGCCAAGACCCTTATGTGGGGACTAGCACAGATACGCAGTATTTT.

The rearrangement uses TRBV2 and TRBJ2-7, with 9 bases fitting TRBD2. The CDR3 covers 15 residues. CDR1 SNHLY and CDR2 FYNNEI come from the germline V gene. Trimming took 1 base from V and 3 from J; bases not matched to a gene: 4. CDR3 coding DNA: TGTGCCAGCAGTGAAGTAAGCGGGGGGCTCTACGAGCAGTACTTC. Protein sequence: CASSEVSGGLYEQYF. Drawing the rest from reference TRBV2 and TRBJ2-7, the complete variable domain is EPEVTQTPSHQVTQMGQEVILRCVPISNHLYFYWYRQILGQKVEFLVSFYNNEISEKSEIFDDQFSVERPDGSNFTLKIRSTKLEDSAMYFCASSEVSGGLYEQYFGPGTRLTVT.

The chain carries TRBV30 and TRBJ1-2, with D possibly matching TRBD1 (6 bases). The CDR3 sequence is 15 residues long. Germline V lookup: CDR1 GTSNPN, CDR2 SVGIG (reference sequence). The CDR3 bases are TGTGCTCTGGAGGGGGAGGACAGAGCTAACTATGGCTACACCTTC. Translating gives CALEGEDRANYGYTF.

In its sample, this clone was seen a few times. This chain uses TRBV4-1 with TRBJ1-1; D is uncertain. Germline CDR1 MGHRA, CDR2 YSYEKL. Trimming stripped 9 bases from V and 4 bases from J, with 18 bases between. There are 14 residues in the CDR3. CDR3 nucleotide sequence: TGCGCCAGTAGGACCGTGTTGATGGGCACTGAAGCTTTCTTT. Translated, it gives CASRTVLMGTEAFF.

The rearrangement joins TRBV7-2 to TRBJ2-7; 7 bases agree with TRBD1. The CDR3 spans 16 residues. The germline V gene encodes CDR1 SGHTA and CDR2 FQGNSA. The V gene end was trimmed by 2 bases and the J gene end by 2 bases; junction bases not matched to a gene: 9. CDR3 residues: CASSLRMGQLPYEQYF. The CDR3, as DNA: TGTGCCAGCAGCTTAAGGATGGGACAGCTTCCCTACGAGCAGTACTTC.

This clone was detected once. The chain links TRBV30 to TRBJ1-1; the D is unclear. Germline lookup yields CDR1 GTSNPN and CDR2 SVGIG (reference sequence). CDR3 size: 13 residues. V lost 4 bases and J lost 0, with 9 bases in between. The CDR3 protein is CAWIKEVNTEAFF. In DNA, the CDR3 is TGTGCCTGGATCAAGGAGGTGAACACTGAAGCTTTCTTT.

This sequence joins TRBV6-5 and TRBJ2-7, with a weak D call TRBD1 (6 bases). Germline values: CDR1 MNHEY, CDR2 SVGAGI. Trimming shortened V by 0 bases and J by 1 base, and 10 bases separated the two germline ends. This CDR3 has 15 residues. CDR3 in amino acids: CASSYSGTRSYEQYF. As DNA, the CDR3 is TGTGCCAGCAGTTACTCGGGGACAAGATCCTACGAGCAGTACTTC.

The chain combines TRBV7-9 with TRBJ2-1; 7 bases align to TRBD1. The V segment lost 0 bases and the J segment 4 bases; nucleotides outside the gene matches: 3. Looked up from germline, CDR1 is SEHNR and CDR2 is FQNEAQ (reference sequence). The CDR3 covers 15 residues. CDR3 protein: CASSLAGGWYNEQFF. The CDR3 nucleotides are TGTGCCAGCAGCTTAGCAGGGGGCTGGTACAATGAGCAGTTCTTC.